This T cell receptor beta chain was retrieved from a study of CD8 T cells in ankylosing spondylitis. The CDR3 sequence is 14 residues long. Trimming left V 4 bases short and J 1 base short, with 7 bases between. Germline lookup yields CDR1 SGHDN and CDR2 FVKESK. This clonotype was picked up a small number of times. Its specificity is unknown. Findings of the study overall: Previous work reported some of these motif variants in the synovial fluid and blood of reactive arthritis. Several highly homologous variants formed a TCR beta motif that appeared characteristic of ankylosing spondylitis blood. Matched ankylosing spondylitis synovial fluid reportedly showed significant enrichment of disease-linked clones.

Quantitative 5'-RACE was performed with molecular barcodes, and it yielded the TCR beta libraries. TCRdb processed the 5' RACE reads anew with MiXCR; each CDR3 protein has one entry. The table shows hundreds of thousands of distinct CDR3 sequences, with approximately 12% occurring only once. Sequenced input: blood, either unsorted or a sorted T cell fraction (not recorded which). The receptor comes from a male donor with ankylosing spondylitis. The rearrangement joins TRBV14 to TRBJ2-2; no firm D call. The CDR3 loop reads CASSLHQNTGELFF. For the CDR3, the DNA is TGTGCCAGCAGCCTCCATCAGAACACCGGGGAGCTGTTTTTT. The full variable domain, its missing parts supplied by reference TRBV14 and TRBJ2-2, is EAGVTQFPSHSVIEKGQTVTLRCDPISGHDNLYWYRRVMGKEIKFLLHFVKESKQDESGMPNNRFLAERTGGTYSTLKVQPAELEDSGVYFCASSLHQNTGELFFGEGSRLTVL.